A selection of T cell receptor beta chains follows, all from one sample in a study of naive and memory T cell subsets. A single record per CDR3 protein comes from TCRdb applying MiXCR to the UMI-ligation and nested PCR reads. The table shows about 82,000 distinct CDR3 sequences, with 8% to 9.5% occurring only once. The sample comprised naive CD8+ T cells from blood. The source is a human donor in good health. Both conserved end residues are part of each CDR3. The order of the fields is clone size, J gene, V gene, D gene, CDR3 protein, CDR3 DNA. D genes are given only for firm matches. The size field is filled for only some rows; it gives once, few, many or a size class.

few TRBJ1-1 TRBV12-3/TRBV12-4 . CASSFIQGRAEAFF TGTGCCAGCAGTTTTATTCAGGGTCGGGCTGAAGCTTTCTTT
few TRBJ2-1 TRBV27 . CASSKIQQGYSYNEQFF TGTGCCAGCAGTAAGATACAGCAAGGATACTCCTACAATGAGCAGTTCTTC
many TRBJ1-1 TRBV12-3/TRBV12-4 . CASSQGNTEAFF TGTGCCAGCAGTCAGGGGAACACTGAAGCTTTCTTT
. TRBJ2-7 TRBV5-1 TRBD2 CASSSGTSAQSSYEQYF TGCGCCAGCAGCTCCGGGACTAGCGCCCAAAGCTCCTACGAGCAGTACTTC
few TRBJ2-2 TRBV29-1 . CSVDSGELSTGELFF TGCAGCGTGGATAGCGGAGAGTTGAGCACCGGGGAGCTGTTTTTT
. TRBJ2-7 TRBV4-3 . CASSQDPGQGRYEQYF TGCGCCAGCAGCCAAGATCCCGGCCAGGGGCGCTACGAGCAGTACTTC
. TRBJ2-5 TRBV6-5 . CASSYSQSGRETQYF TGTGCCAGCAGTTACTCTCAATCAGGTCGGGAGACCCAGTACTTC
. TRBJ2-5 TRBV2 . CASISSPVTQYF TGTGCCAGCATATCCAGCCCGGTGACCCAGTACTTC
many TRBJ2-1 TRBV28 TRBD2 CASSFRTSGYNEQFF TGTGCCAGCAGTTTCAGGACTAGCGGCTACAATGAGCAGTTCTTC
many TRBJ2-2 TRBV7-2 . CASSLGAGELFF TGTGCCAGCAGCTTAGGCGCCGGGGAGCTGTTTTTT
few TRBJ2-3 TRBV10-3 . CAITEEGTDTQYF TGTGCCATCACAGAGGAGGGCACAGATACGCAGTATTTT
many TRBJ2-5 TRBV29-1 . CSVARARERRQETQYF TGCAGCGTCGCACGAGCTAGGGAAAGACGCCAAGAGACCCAGTACTTC
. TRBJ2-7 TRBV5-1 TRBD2 CASSLSPGLYSSYEQYF TGCGCCAGCAGCTTGTCCCCGGGACTATACAGCTCCTACGAGCAGTACTTC
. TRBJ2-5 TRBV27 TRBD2 CASSSPGLAGGPRIETQYF TGTGCCAGCAGTTCTCCGGGACTAGCGGGAGGGCCGAGGATTGAGACCCAGTACTTC
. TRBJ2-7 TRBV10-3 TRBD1 CAIRTGDSYEQYF TGTGCCATCCGGACAGGGGACTCCTACGAGCAGTACTTC
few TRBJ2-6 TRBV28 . CASSPILTAFSGANVLTF TGTGCCAGCAGCCCGATTTTGACAGCCTTCTCTGGGGCCAACGTCCTGACTTTC
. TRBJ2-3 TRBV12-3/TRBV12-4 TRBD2 CASSLASGRGAATDTQYF TGTGCCAGCAGTTTAGCTAGCGGGAGAGGGGCCGCGACAGATACGCAGTATTTT
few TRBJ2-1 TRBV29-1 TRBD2 CSAVAGGIRTYNEQFF TGCAGCGCCGTAGCGGGAGGAATTAGAACCTACAATGAGCAGTTCTTC
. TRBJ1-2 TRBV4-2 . CASSQDIGAAGRGYGYTF TGTGCCAGCAGCCAAGATATCGGGGCGGCGGGAAGGGGTTATGGCTACACCTTC
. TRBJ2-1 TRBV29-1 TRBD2 CSVEDLGLAGGPEQFF TGCAGCGTTGAAGATCTAGGACTAGCGGGAGGGCCGGAGCAGTTCTTC
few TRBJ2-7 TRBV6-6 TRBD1 CASRQGLYEQYF TGTGCCAGCAGACAGGGGCTCTACGAGCAGTACTTC
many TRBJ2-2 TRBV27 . CASRPFSGTNTGELFF TGTGCCAGCAGACCCTTCTCTGGAACGAACACCGGGGAGCTGTTTTTT
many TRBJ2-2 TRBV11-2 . CASSWGGGELFF TGTGCCAGCAGCTGGGGTGGCGGGGAGCTGTTTTTT
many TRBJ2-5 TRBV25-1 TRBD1 CASSEQTGTGWETQYF TGTGCCAGCAGTGAGCAAACCGGGACAGGGTGGGAGACCCAGTACTTC
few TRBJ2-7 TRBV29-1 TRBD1 CSVLEGAYEQYF TGCAGCGTCCTAGAGGGGGCTTACGAGCAGTACTTC
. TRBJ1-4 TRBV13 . CASRRFDEKLFF TGTGCCAGCCGACGGTTTGACGAAAAACTGTTTTTT
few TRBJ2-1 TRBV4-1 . CASSQGPGGDEQFF TGCGCCAGCAGCCAAGGACCGGGTGGCGATGAGCAGTTCTTC
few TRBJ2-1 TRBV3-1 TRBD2 CASSQEEREGNEQFF TGTGCCAGCAGCCAAGAGGAGCGGGAGGGAAATGAGCAGTTCTTC
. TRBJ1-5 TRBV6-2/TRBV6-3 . CASSPRGGNQPQHF TGTGCCAGCAGCCCGAGAGGGGGAAATCAGCCCCAGCATTTT
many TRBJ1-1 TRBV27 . CASSLFFRPGSDTEAFF TGTGCCAGCAGTTTATTCTTCCGCCCAGGGTCCGACACTGAAGCTTTCTTT
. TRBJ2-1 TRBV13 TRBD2 CASSLPGAGASDEQFF TGTGCCAGCAGCTTACCCGGTGCGGGAGCTTCCGATGAGCAGTTCTTC
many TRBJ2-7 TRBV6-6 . CASSYDIRVNEQYF TGTGCCAGCAGTTACGACATTCGGGTGAACGAGCAGTACTTC
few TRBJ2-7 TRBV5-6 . CASSPGSSTYEQYF TGTGCCAGCAGCCCCGGGAGTTCTACCTACGAGCAGTACTTC
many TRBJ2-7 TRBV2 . CASNRGPYEQYF TGTGCCAGCAATCGGGGCCCCTACGAGCAGTACTTC
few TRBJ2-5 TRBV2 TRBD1 CASSAAGGETQYF TGTGCCAGCAGTGCGGCAGGGGGAGAGACCCAGTACTTC
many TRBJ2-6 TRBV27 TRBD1 CASSFQANRGWANVLTF TGTGCCAGCAGTTTCCAAGCGAACAGGGGCTGGGCCAACGTCCTGACTTTC
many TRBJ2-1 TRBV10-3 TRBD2 CAISESGSGSGKFF TGTGCCATCAGTGAGAGTGGTAGCGGGAGTGGGAAGTTCTTC
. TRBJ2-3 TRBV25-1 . CASSVPTVQRTDTQYF TGTGCCAGCAGTGTTCCGACAGTTCAACGCACAGATACGCAGTATTTT
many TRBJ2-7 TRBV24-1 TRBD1 CATQTGGGYEQYF TGTGCCACTCAGACAGGGGGCGGATACGAGCAGTACTTC
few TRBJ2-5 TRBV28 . CASSHGPETQYF TGTGCCAGCAGTCACGGGCCGGAGACCCAGTACTTC
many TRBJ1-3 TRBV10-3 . CAVLSGNTIYF TGTGCCGTCTTATCTGGAAACACCATATATTTT
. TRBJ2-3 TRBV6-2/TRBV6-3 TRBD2 CASSRPGLAGTGDTQYF TGTGCCAGCAGTCGACCGGGACTAGCGGGGACAGGAGATACGCAGTATTTT
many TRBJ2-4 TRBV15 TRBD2 CATSRALRREGSENIQYF TGTGCCACCAGCAGAGCCCTAAGGCGGGAGGGTAGCGAAAACATTCAGTACTTC
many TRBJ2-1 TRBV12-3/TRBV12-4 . CASSFINEQFF TGTGCCAGCAGTTTTATCAATGAGCAGTTCTTC